These 25 T cell receptor beta chains came from one sample sequenced in a study of shared clonotypes between healthy human individuals. TCRdb's table, derived via immunoSEQ multiplex PCR, lists solely in-frame clones and lacks some. The data contain over a million clones, approximately 97% of them singletons. Material for sequencing was naive CD4+ T cells sorted from blood. Subset specified: CD45RA+ positively selected. Receptors originate from a man between 25 and 39 years old in good health.

This sequence joins TRBV27 and TRBJ2-7, with D possibly being TRBD1 (5 bases). Germline assignment: CDR1 MNHEY and CDR2 SMNVEV (reference sequence). This CDR3 has 14 residues. V was shortened by 5 bases and J by 3 bases, with 14 bases between the two germline ends. The CDR3 DNA reads as TGTGCCAGCAGTCACGGGCCGGACAACTACGAGCAGTACTTC. Translating it yields CASSHGPDNYEQYF.

Comments on this clone: Its ends do not fully match the called genes, so a read error is possible. The chain is built from TRBV28 and TRBJ2-7; D remains ambiguous. Germline values: CDR1 MDHEN, CDR2 SYDVKM. There are 12 residues in the CDR3. The CDR3 DNA reads as TGTGCCACCAGTGGGGTCTCCTACGAGCAGTACTTC. Encoded protein: CATSGVSYEQYF.

The CDR3 sequence is CASRPLRNTEAFF. In nucleotides, the CDR3 is TGTGCCAGTAGGCCACTCAGGAACACTGAAGCTTTCTTT. The chain uses TRBV19 and TRBJ1-1, with D unclear. The CDR3 covers 13 residues. V lost 6 bases to trimming and J lost 1 base, with 9 bases between them. The germline V gene encodes CDR1 LNHDA and CDR2 SQIVND (reference sequence).

The J gene is TRBJ1-3, the V gene TRBV6-1; D not certain. Deletions cut 4 bases from V and 0 bases from J, with 4 bases between. The germline CDR1 and CDR2 sequences are MNHNS and SASEGT. The CDR3 extends over 13 amino acids. The CDR3 nucleotides are TGTGCCAGCAGTGGGATCTCTGGAAACACCATATATTTT. Its protein is CASSGISGNTIYF.

The chain joins TRBV2 to TRBJ2-5; no clear D. The CDR3 sequence is 11 residues long. V lost 8 bases and J lost 4, with 8 bases in between. Per the germline V gene, CDR1 is SNHLY and CDR2 is FYNNEI. CDR3 bases: TGTGCCAGCGGCCTTCGAGAGACCCAGTACTTC. Translated, it gives CASGLRETQYF.

V is TRBV5-6 and J is TRBJ2-1; D might be TRBD1 (6 bases). Germline V gene data show CDR1 as SGHDT and CDR2 as YYEEEE. Trimming pared 4 bases from V and 8 bases from J, leaving 16 bases between. The CDR3 totals 14 residues. CDR3 sequence reads: CASSQQQGWDEQFF. DNA for the CDR3: TGTGCCAGCAGCCAACAACAGGGATGGGATGAGCAGTTCTTC.

The chain recombines TRBV5-5 with TRBJ2-5, with 7 bases identical to TRBD1. Per the germline V gene, CDR1 is SGHKS and CDR2 is YYEKEE (reference sequence). CDR3 length: 15 residues. V was pared by 5 bases and J by 4 bases, with 11 bases of the junction left unmatched. In DNA form, the CDR3 reads TGTGCCAGCAGTTCCCGAACCGGACAGGTAGAGACCCAGTACTTC. It is translated as CASSSRTGQVETQYF.

This clone was seen just once. This sequence joins TRBV15 and TRBJ2-3; 8 nucleotides align to TRBD1. The ends lost 5 bases at V and 4 bases at J; junction bases unmatched: 14. The CDR3 sequence is 17 residues long. From germline, CDR1 is LNHNV and CDR2 YYDKDF (reference sequence). The CDR3 sequence is CATSPKRGQGASDTQYF. DNA for the CDR3: TGTGCCACCAGCCCCAAACGGGGGCAGGGGGCTTCAGATACGCAGTATTTT.

CDR3 bases: TGTGCCATCAGTGAGTCGACAGGGCTTAACTATGGCTACACCTTC. Residues: CAISESTGLNYGYTF. The gene calls are TRBV10-3 and TRBJ1-2; 7 bases line up with TRBD1. V trimming: 0 bases; J trimming: 1 base; junction bases outside the gene matches: 2. This CDR3 has 15 residues. Per the germline V gene, CDR1 is ENHRY and CDR2 is SYGVKD.

This chain uses TRBV28 with TRBJ2-7; tentative D call: TRBD1 (6 bases). Germline V gives CDR1 MDHEN, CDR2 SYDVKM. The CDR3 is 15 residues long. Trimming cost V 4 bases and J 2 bases, with 15 bases left between them. The CDR3 nucleotides read TGTGCCAGCAGTTCGCCCGGGGCAGGGGCCTACGAGCAGTACTTC. Amino acid sequence: CASSSPGAGAYEQYF.

The DNA of the CDR3 is TGTGCCACCCATCCGGAGAGGGGCCAAGAGACCCAGTACTTC. Amino acid sequence: CATHPERGQETQYF. The gene calls are TRBV28 and TRBJ2-5; D could derive from TRBD1 or TRBD2 (5 bases each). Germline lookup yields CDR1 MDHEN and CDR2 SYDVKM. Trimming removed 10 bases from V and 1 base from J, with 16 bases in between. This CDR3 spans 14 amino acids. Together with reference TRBV28 and TRBJ2-5, the CDR3 gives the full variable domain: DVKVTQSSRYLVKRTGEKVFLECVQDMDHENMFWYRQDPGLGLRLIYFSYDVKMKEKGDIPEGYSVSREKKERFSLILESASTNQTSMYLCATHPERGQETQYFGPGTRLLVL.

V usage is TRBV2 and J usage is TRBJ1-5; D is possibly TRBD1 (6 bases). Germline lookup yields CDR1 SNHLY and CDR2 FYNNEI. This CDR3 region has 16 residues. Deletions cut 4 bases from V and 6 bases from J, with 19 bases between. The CDR3: CASSGPGQGVFQPQHF. CDR3 nucleotides: TGTGCCAGCAGTGGCCCGGGACAAGGGGTTTTTCAGCCCCAGCATTTT.

The chain combines TRBV14 with TRBJ2-7, with 8 bases aligning to TRBD1. The germline V gene encodes CDR1 SGHDN and CDR2 FVKESK. The CDR3 has 13 residues. The junction had 5 bases not matched to a gene; V was cut back by 3 bases and J by 7 bases. CDR3: CASSQDRAKEQYF. CDR3 coding DNA: TGTGCCAGCAGCCAGGACAGGGCTAAGGAGCAGTACTTC.

As to this clone: The junction differs from germline at one of its ends, possibly a read error. The rearrangement joins TRBV5-1 to TRBJ2-6; perhaps TRBD2 as D (5 bases). Germline assignment: CDR1 SGHRS and CDR2 YFSETQ. This CDR3 has 14 residues. The CDR3: CASRSGSGANVLTF. The CDR3 nucleotides are TGCGCCAGCCGAAGCGGATCTGGCGCCAACGTCCTGACTTTC.

CDR3: CASSPIQGRGPYEQYF. As DNA, the CDR3 is TGTGCCAGCAGCCCTATCCAGGGAAGGGGGCCCTACGAGCAGTACTTC. J is TRBJ2-7 and V is TRBV11-2, with 7 bases identical to TRBD1. Germline loops: CDR1 SGHAT, CDR2 FQNNGV. Trimming removed 5 bases from V and 2 bases from J; junction bases left unmatched: 12. The CDR3 is 16 amino acids.

The CDR3 DNA reads as TGTGCCAGCAGCCGGGGACTAGCGGGAGTCCAGTATTTT. This encodes CASSRGLAGVQYF. V usage is TRBV11-1 and J usage is TRBJ2-3; 14 nucleotides agree with TRBD2. Germline loops: CDR1 SGHAT, CDR2 FQDESV (reference sequence). After removal of 5 bases from V and 12 bases from J, the junction contained 4 bases not matched to a gene. The CDR3 extends over 13 amino acids.

The chain has TRBV19 and TRBJ1-5, with 7 bases aligning to TRBD1. CDR1 and CDR2 (germline): LNHDA, SQIVND (reference sequence). Germline trimming cut 3 bases from V and 1 base from J; bases unmatched to any gene: 6. The CDR3 runs to 16 residues. CDR3 sequence reads: CASSIWRGQSNQPQHF. Written as DNA, the CDR3 is TGTGCCAGTAGTATTTGGAGGGGGCAGAGCAATCAGCCCCAGCATTTT.

Comment on this clone: At the DNA level, this CDR3 is encoded by other sequences in the same sample as well. The rearrangement links TRBV28 to TRBJ2-7; D remains ambiguous. Germline V gene data show CDR1 as MDHEN and CDR2 as SYDVKM. There are 11 residues in the CDR3. The germline V and J ends were trimmed by 9 bases and 3 bases, with 9 bases remaining between them. The CDR3 loop reads CASTGSYEQYF. The CDR3 DNA follows: TGTGCCAGTACGGGTAGCTACGAGCAGTACTTC. The full variable domain, completed using reference TRBV28 and TRBJ2-7, is DVKVTQSSRYLVKRTGEKVFLECVQDMDHENMFWYRQDPGLGLRLIYFSYDVKMKEKGDIPEGYSVSREKKERFSLILESASTNQTSMYLCASTGSYEQYFGPGTRLTVT.

The genes are TRBV2 and TRBJ2-7, with D possibly being TRBD1 (6 bases). Germline V lookup: CDR1 SNHLY, CDR2 FYNNEI. CDR3 length equals 15 residues. The V end was cut by 7 bases, the J end by 2 bases, with 18 bases between. The DNA of the CDR3 is TGTGCCAGCACCATTTACAGGGTCGCAGCCTACGAGCAGTACTTC. The encoded protein is CASTIYRVAAYEQYF.

The V and J genes are TRBV28 and TRBJ1-1; D not certain. The CDR3 is made up of 12 amino acids. V dropped 3 bases and J dropped 7 bases, with 9 bases sitting between them. CDR1 and CDR2 from the germline V gene are MDHEN and SYDVKM. Written as DNA, the CDR3 is TGTGCCAGCAGTTTTCGACCGAATGAAGCTTTCTTT. Amino acids: CASSFRPNEAFF.

The chain links TRBV18 to TRBJ1-1; D unclear. CDR3 length: 14 amino acids. Germline V lookup: CDR1 KGHSH, CDR2 LQKENI. V gave up 0 bases and J gave up 4 bases, with 9 bases separating them. CDR3 DNA: TGTGCCAGCTCACCACCAGCGGGAGCCACTGAAGCTTTCTTT. This sequence encodes CASSPPAGATEAFF.

The chain has TRBV7-9 and TRBJ1-4; 7 bases map to TRBD1. Germline CDR1 SEHNR, CDR2 FQNEAQ (reference sequence). This CDR3 is 17 amino acids long. Losses at the gene ends were 6 bases for V and 8 bases for J; bases not matched to a gene: 18. This chain's CDR3 is CASSPPAYDRDGEKLFF. The CDR3 region has the DNA TGTGCCAGCAGTCCCCCGGCATACGACAGGGATGGGGAAAAACTGTTTTTT.

The rearrangement links TRBV7-2 to TRBJ2-5, with D maybe TRBD2 (6 bases). Trimming cost V 3 bases and J 5 bases, with 10 bases left between them. The CDR3 consists of 13 residues. The germline V gene encodes CDR1 SGHTA and CDR2 FQGNSA. CDR3 loop: CASSFGGGETQYF. The CDR3 DNA is TGTGCCAGCAGCTTTGGTGGGGGGGAGACCCAGTACTTC. Filled out from reference TRBV7-2 and TRBJ2-5, the complete variable domain reads GAGVSQSPSNKVTEKGKDVELRCDPISGHTALYWYRQSLGQGLEFLIYFQGNSAPDKSGLPSDRFSAERTGGSVSTLTIQRTQQEDSAVYLCASSFGGGETQYFGPGTRLLVL.

The gene calls are TRBV5-4 and TRBJ2-5, with TRBD2 matching 7 bases. The CDR3 spans 14 residues. V was pared by 4 bases and J by 3 bases, with 6 bases of the junction left unmatched. Germline lookup yields CDR1 SGHNT and CDR2 YYREEE (reference sequence). The CDR3 protein is CASSGGDRKETQYF. Written as DNA, the CDR3 is TGTGCCAGCAGCGGGGGGGACCGAAAAGAGACCCAGTACTTC.

The CDR3 spells CASSLSGLVVDEQFF. Here the CDR3 DNA reads TGTGCCAGCAGCTTAAGTGGCTTAGTCGTCGATGAGCAGTTCTTC. V is TRBV7-3 and J is TRBJ2-1; no definite D call. Per germline, CDR1 SGHTA and CDR2 FQGTGA. Between the trimmed V and J ends, which lost 1 base and 8 bases, there was a span of 15 bases. The CDR3 contains 15 residues. The complete variable domain, with remaining parts taken from reference TRBV7-3 and TRBJ2-1, reads GAGVSQTPSNKVTEKGKYVELRCDPISGHTALYWYRQSLGQGPEFLIYFQGTGAADDSGLPNDRFFAVRPEGSVSTLKIQRTERGDSAVYLCASSLSGLVVDEQFFGPGTRLTVL.